The sequence of this T cell receptor (beta chain) was determined in a study of cytomegalovirus exposure and HLA in healthy donors. Findings and limits, study-wide: Indistinguishability led to the exclusion of some V segments, TRBV6-2 and TRBV6-3 included.

Concerning this clone itself: What it binds is not known.

Germline CDR1 is LNHNV and CDR2 is YYDKDF (reference sequence). The CDR3 sequence is 14 residues long. V was pared by 1 base and J by 2 bases, with 6 bases between. 60 Vbeta and 13 Jbeta primers were used in PCR. Profiled with immunoSEQ multiplex PCR; TCRdb holds only in-frame clones, not every one. This sample carries roughly 120,000 clones, around 86% of them seen once, and the ten largest clones take about 3.9%. This TCR came from a woman under 40 in good health and CMV-seronegative. Sequencing was done on a sample of PBMCs. The chain couples TRBV15 to TRBJ2-1; D might be TRBD2 (5 bases). Here the CDR3 DNA reads TGTGCCACCAGCAGAGTCGGGGCCTACAATGAGCAGTTCTTC. Amino acid sequence: CATSRVGAYNEQFF.